This TCR beta chain was profiled in a study of T cell changes during pregnancy in multiple sclerosis. CDR3 length: 15 residues. V lost 0 bases to trimming and J lost 2 bases, with 9 bases between them. CDR1 SGHNT and CDR2 YYREEE come from the germline V gene (reference sequence). The assay was immunoSEQ multiplex PCR, and TCRdb's table has in-frame clones only and misses some. The sample yields roughly 30,000 clones, approximately 94% seen once. This sequence was found in a female donor with multiple sclerosis, enrolled in a pregnancy study. The chain combines TRBV5-4 with TRBJ2-1; D perhaps matches TRBD2 (6 bases). The sample was CD4+ T cells from peripheral blood mononuclear cells, taken in the second trimester of pregnancy. The CDR3 DNA sequence: TGTGCCAGCAGCTTGGATAGCGGTGCCTACAATGAGCAGTTCTTC. This sequence encodes CASSLDSGAYNEQFF.